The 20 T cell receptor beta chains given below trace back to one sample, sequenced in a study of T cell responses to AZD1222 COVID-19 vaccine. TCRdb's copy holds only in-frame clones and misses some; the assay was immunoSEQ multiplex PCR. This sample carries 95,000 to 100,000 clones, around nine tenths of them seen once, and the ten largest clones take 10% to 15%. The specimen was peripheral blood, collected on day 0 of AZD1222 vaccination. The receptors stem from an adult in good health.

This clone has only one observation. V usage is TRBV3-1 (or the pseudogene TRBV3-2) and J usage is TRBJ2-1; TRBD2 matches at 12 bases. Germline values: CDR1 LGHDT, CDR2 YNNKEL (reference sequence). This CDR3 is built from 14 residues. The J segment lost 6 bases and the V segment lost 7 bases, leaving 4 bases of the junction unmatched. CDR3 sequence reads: CASNLAGGSNEQFF. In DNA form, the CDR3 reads TGTGCCAGCAATCTAGCGGGGGGGTCCAATGAGCAGTTCTTC.

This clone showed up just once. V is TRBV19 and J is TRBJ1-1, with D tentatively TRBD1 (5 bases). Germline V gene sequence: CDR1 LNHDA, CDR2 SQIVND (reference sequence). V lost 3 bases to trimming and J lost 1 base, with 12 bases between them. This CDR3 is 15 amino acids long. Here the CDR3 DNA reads TGTGCCAGTAGTATCTGGAAAGGGGAGAACACTGAAGCTTTCTTT. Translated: CASSIWKGENTEAFF.

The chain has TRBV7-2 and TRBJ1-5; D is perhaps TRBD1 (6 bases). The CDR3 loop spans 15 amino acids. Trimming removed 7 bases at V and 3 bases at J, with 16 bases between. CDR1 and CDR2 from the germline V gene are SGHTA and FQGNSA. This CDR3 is CASTRAGGFNQPQHF. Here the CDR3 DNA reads TGTGCCAGCACCCGGGCGGGGGGCTTCAATCAGCCCCAGCATTTT.

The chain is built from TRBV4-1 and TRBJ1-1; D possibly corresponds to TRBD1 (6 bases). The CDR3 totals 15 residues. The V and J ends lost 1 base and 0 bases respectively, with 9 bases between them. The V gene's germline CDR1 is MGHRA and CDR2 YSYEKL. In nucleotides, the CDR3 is TGCGCCAGCAGCCAAGCCCAGGGGCTGAACACTGAAGCTTTCTTT. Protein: CASSQAQGLNTEAFF.

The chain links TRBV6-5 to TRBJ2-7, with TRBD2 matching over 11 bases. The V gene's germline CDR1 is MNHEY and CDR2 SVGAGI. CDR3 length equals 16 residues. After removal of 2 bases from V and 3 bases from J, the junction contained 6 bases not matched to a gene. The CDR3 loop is CASSYLGLAGHYEQYF. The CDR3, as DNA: TGTGCCAGCAGTTACCTCGGACTAGCGGGCCACTACGAGCAGTACTTC.

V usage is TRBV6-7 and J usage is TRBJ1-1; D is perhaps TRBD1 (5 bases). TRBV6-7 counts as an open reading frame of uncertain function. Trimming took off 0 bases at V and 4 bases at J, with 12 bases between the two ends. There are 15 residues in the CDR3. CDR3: CASSYSIRAGTEAFF. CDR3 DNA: TGTGCCAGCAGTTACTCGATCAGGGCAGGCACTGAAGCTTTCTTT.

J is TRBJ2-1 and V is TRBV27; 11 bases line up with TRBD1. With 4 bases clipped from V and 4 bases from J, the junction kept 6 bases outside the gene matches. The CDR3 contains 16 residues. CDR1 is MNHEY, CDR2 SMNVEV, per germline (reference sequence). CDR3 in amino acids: CASSSPWDRGYNEQFF. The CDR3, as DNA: TGTGCCAGCAGTTCCCCCTGGGACAGGGGGTACAATGAGCAGTTCTTC.

CDR3 amino acids: CASSLASRPPSYEQYF. The CDR3 DNA is TGTGCCAGCAGCTTAGCTAGCCGTCCACCTTCCTACGAGCAGTACTTC. The V gene is TRBV7-2, the J gene TRBJ2-7, with unresolved D. The CDR3 is 16 residues long. From germline, CDR1 is SGHTA and CDR2 FQGNSA. V gave up 0 bases and J gave up 1 base, with 13 bases separating them. Full variable domain (missing parts from reference TRBV7-2 and TRBJ2-7): GAGVSQSPSNKVTEKGKDVELRCDPISGHTALYWYRQSLGQGLEFLIYFQGNSAPDKSGLPSDRFSAERTGGSVSTLTIQRTQQEDSAVYLCASSLASRPPSYEQYFGPGTRLTVT.

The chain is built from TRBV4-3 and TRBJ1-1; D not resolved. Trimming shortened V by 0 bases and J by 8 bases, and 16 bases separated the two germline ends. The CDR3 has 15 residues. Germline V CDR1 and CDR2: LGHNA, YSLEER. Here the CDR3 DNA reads TGCGCCAGCAGCCAAGAATATAGCCGGGCAGCGGAAGCTTTCTTT. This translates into CASSQEYSRAAEAFF.

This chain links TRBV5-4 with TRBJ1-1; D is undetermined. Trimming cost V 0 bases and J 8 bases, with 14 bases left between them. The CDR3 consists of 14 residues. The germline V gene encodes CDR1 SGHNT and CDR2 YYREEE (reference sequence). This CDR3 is CASSLGDKNLEAFF. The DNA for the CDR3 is TGTGCCAGCAGCTTGGGAGACAAGAACCTCGAAGCTTTCTTT. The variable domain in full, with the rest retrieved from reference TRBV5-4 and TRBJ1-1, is ETGVTQSPTHLIKTRGQQVTLRCSSQSGHNTVSWYQQALGQGPQFIFQYYREEENGRGNFPPRFSGLQFPNYSSELNVNALELDDSALYLCASSLGDKNLEAFFGQGTRLTVV.

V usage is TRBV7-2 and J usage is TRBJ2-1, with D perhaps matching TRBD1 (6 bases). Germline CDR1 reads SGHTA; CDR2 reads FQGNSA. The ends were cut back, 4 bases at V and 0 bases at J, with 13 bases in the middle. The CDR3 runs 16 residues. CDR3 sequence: CASSSANRVSYNEQFF. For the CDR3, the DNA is TGTGCCAGCAGCTCCGCCAACAGGGTCTCCTACAATGAGCAGTTCTTC.

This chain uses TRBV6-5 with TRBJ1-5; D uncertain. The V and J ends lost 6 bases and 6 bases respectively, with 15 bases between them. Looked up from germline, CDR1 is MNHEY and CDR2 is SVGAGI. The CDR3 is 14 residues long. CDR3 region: CASRNSLEGQPQHF. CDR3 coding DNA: TGTGCCAGCAGAAACAGCCTGGAGGGTCAGCCCCAGCATTTT.

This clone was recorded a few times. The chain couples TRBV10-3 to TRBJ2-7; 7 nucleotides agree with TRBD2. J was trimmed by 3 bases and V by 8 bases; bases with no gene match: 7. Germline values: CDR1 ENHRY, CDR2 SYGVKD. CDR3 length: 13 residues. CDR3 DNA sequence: TGTGCCATCCGACTAGCATGGGGCTACGAGCAGTACTTC. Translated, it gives CAIRLAWGYEQYF.

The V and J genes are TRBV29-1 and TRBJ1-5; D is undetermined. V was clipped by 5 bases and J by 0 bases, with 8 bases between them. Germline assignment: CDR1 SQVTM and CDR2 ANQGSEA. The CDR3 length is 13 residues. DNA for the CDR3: TGCAGCGTTCTGGAAAATAGCAATCAGCCCCAGCATTTT. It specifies CSVLENSNQPQHF.

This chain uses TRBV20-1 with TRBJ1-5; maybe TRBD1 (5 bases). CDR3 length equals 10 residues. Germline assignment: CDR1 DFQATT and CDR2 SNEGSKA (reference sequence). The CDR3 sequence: CNLGEIAQHF. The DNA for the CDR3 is TGCAACCTGGGGGAGATAGCCCAGCATTTT.

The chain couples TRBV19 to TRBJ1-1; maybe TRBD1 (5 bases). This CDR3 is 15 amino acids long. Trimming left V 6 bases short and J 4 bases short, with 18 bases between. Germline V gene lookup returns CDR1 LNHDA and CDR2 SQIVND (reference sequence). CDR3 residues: CASRGVGVLPTEAFF. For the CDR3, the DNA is TGTGCCAGTAGGGGGGTTGGAGTCCTCCCCACTGAAGCTTTCTTT.

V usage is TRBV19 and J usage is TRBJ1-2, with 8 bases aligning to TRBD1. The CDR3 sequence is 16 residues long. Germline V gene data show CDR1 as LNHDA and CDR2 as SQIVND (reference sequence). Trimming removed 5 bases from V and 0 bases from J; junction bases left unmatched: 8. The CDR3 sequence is CASSPARDRPNYGYTF. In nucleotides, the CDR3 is TGTGCCAGTAGTCCGGCCCGGGACAGGCCTAACTATGGCTACACCTTC.

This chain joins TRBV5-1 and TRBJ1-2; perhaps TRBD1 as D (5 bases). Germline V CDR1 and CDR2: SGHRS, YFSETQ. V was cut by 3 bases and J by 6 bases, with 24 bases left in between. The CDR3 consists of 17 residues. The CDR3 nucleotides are TGCGCCAGCAGCTCAACCGGGACGGCCTCTCTATTTAATGGCTACACCTTC. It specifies CASSSTGTASLFNGYTF.

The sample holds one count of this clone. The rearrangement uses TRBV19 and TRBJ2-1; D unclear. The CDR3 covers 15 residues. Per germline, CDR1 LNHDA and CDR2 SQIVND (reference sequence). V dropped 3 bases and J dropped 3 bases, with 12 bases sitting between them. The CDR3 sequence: CASSIPTSFYNEQFF. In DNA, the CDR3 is TGTGCCAGTAGTATCCCGACTTCCTTCTACAATGAGCAGTTCTTC.

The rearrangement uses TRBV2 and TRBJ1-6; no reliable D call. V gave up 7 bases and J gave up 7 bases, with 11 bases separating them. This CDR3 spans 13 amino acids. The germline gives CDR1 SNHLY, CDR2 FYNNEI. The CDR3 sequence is CASTENSNSPLHF. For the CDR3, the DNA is TGTGCCAGCACCGAAAACTCCAATTCACCCCTCCACTTT.